Listed below are T cell receptor beta chains from one sample, sequenced in a study of T cells in localized non-small cell lung cancer. Generated by immunoSEQ multiplex PCR, the TCRdb table keeps only in-frame clones and is missing some. The sample includes tens of thousands of clones, over 75% of them seen just once. The sample here was peripheral blood, taken before any cancer treatment. The source of these receptors is a male donor aged 60 or older with stage III lung adenocarcinoma. Both conserved end residues are part of each CDR3. The order of the fields is J gene, V gene, clone size, D gene, CDR3 DNA, CDR3 protein. D genes are given only for firm matches. Size values are once, few and many counts, or a class for expanded clones, and some rows have none.

j_call: TRBJ1-2
v_call: TRBV10-1
clone_size: NA
d_call: NA
cdr3_nt: TGCGCCAGCAGTGTTTTAAGGGACTATGGCTACACCTTC
cdr3_aa: CASSVLRDYGYTF

j_call: TRBJ1-1
v_call: TRBV20-1
clone_size: NA
d_call: TRBD1
cdr3_nt: TGCAGAACAGGGGGGAACACTGAAGCTTTCTTT
cdr3_aa: CRTGGNTEAFF

j_call: TRBJ1-3
v_call: TRBV9
clone_size: NA
d_call: NA
cdr3_nt: TGTGCCAGCAGCGTAGTACCGACCCAGGGAAACACCATATATTTT
cdr3_aa: CASSVVPTQGNTIYF

j_call: TRBJ1-1
v_call: TRBV14
clone_size: few
d_call: NA
cdr3_nt: TGTGCCAGCAGCCTCACAAAGGGGACTGAAGCTTTCTTT
cdr3_aa: CASSLTKGTEAFF

j_call: TRBJ2-5
v_call: TRBV10-3
clone_size: few
d_call: TRBD1
cdr3_nt: TGTGCCATCAGTGAACGAGACAGGGGGATGGAGACCCAGTACTTC
cdr3_aa: CAISERDRGMETQYF

j_call: TRBJ1-5
v_call: TRBV28
clone_size: NA
d_call: NA
cdr3_nt: TGTGCCAGCCGGACTCGAACCACCCACAATCAGCCCCAGCATTTT
cdr3_aa: CASRTRTTHNQPQHF

j_call: TRBJ1-6
v_call: TRBV5-1
clone_size: NA
d_call: NA
cdr3_nt: TGCGCCAGCAGCTTGGTGTTAAGGCCCTACTCACCCCTCCACTTT
cdr3_aa: CASSLVLRPYSPLHF

j_call: TRBJ1-2
v_call: TRBV14
clone_size: NA
d_call: NA
cdr3_nt: TGTGCCAGCAGCCAAGGAAGAAACTATGGCTACACCTTC
cdr3_aa: CASSQGRNYGYTF

j_call: TRBJ2-5
v_call: TRBV5-5
clone_size: NA
d_call: NA
cdr3_nt: TGTGCCAGCAGCTTGGCCGCCCAGGGAAGGCAAGAGACCCAGTACTTC
cdr3_aa: CASSLAAQGRQETQYF

j_call: TRBJ1-1
v_call: TRBV19
clone_size: NA
d_call: NA
cdr3_nt: TGTGCCAGTAGTATCGGGGCAGGGGTTGCCACTGAAGCTTTCTTT
cdr3_aa: CASSIGAGVATEAFF

j_call: TRBJ2-3
v_call: TRBV6-5
clone_size: NA
d_call: NA
cdr3_nt: TGTGCCAGCAGTTACGGGTTTTCACGCACAGATACGCAGTATTTT
cdr3_aa: CASSYGFSRTDTQYF

j_call: TRBJ1-5
v_call: TRBV18
clone_size: NA
d_call: TRBD1
cdr3_nt: TGTGCCAGCTCACCGGGACAGTATAGCAATCAGCCCCAGCATTTT
cdr3_aa: CASSPGQYSNQPQHF

j_call: TRBJ1-2
v_call: TRBV7-9
clone_size: once
d_call: NA
cdr3_nt: TGTGCCAGCCGGCTCCCCTCTGGGGTTGGCTACACCTTC
cdr3_aa: CASRLPSGVGYTF

j_call: TRBJ1-2
v_call: TRBV19
clone_size: NA
d_call: NA
cdr3_nt: TGTGCCAGTAGTATCGACAGCGACTATGGCTACACCTTC
cdr3_aa: CASSIDSDYGYTF

j_call: TRBJ1-3
v_call: TRBV7-9
clone_size: NA
d_call: NA
cdr3_nt: TGTGCCAGCAGCGCACCTAACCTTGGGAGGAACACCATATATTTT
cdr3_aa: CASSAPNLGRNTIYF

j_call: TRBJ2-1
v_call: TRBV30
clone_size: NA
d_call: NA
cdr3_nt: TGTGCCTGTACGGTGGGAGTCTGGAATGAGCAGTTCTTC
cdr3_aa: CACTVGVWNEQFF

j_call: TRBJ2-1
v_call: TRBV11-1
clone_size: NA
d_call: TRBD2
cdr3_nt: TGTGCCAGCAGCCCCGAGGGACTATCAAGAGAAGATGAGCAGTTCTTC
cdr3_aa: CASSPEGLSREDEQFF

j_call: TRBJ1-2
v_call: TRBV19
clone_size: NA
d_call: NA
cdr3_nt: TGTGCCAGTAGTAACCTCTATGGCTACACCTTC
cdr3_aa: CASSNLYGYTF

j_call: TRBJ2-7
v_call: TRBV7-9
clone_size: once
d_call: TRBD1
cdr3_nt: TGTGCCAGCAGCCAGGACAGGGTAGGCGAGCAGTACTTC
cdr3_aa: CASSQDRVGEQYF

j_call: TRBJ2-7
v_call: TRBV27
clone_size: NA
d_call: TRBD1
cdr3_nt: TGTGCCAGCAGTTCCGGGACAGGGGGCCACGAGCAGTACTTC
cdr3_aa: CASSSGTGGHEQYF

j_call: TRBJ1-1
v_call: TRBV6-5
clone_size: NA
d_call: NA
cdr3_nt: TGTGCCAGCAGAAGGTCCCTTTCCCTGGGCACTGAAGCTTTCTTT
cdr3_aa: CASRRSLSLGTEAFF

j_call: TRBJ2-1
v_call: TRBV7-9
clone_size: NA
d_call: NA
cdr3_nt: TGTGCCAGCAGCTTAGTGGAGGGTCCGAATGAGCAGTTCTTC
cdr3_aa: CASSLVEGPNEQFF

j_call: TRBJ1-2
v_call: TRBV30
clone_size: few
d_call: TRBD1
cdr3_nt: TGTGCCTGGAGGCGAAGGGACAGCGTCTATGGCTACACCTTC
cdr3_aa: CAWRRRDSVYGYTF

j_call: TRBJ2-2
v_call: TRBV19
clone_size: NA
d_call: NA
cdr3_nt: TGTGCCAGTAGTATACTCGACCCTTCCAGGGAGCTGTTTTTT
cdr3_aa: CASSILDPSRELFF

j_call: TRBJ1-5
v_call: TRBV5-4
clone_size: NA
d_call: TRBD1
cdr3_nt: TGTGCCAGCAGCCTTGACAGGGGTAGCAATCAGCCCCAGCATTTT
cdr3_aa: CASSLDRGSNQPQHF

j_call: TRBJ2-5
v_call: TRBV12-2
clone_size: NA
d_call: NA
cdr3_nt: TGTGCAAGTCGCTTGGGGGGGATGGGCCAAGAGACCCAGTACTTC
cdr3_aa: CASRLGGMGQETQYF

j_call: TRBJ1-6
v_call: TRBV6-5
clone_size: NA
d_call: NA
cdr3_nt: TGTGCCAGCAGTTACTCCGGCAGGGATAATTCACCCCTCCACTTT
cdr3_aa: CASSYSGRDNSPLHF

j_call: TRBJ1-5
v_call: TRBV6-5
clone_size: once
d_call: NA
cdr3_nt: TGTGCCAGCAGTTACGGGGTTAATCAGCCCCAGCATTTT
cdr3_aa: CASSYGVNQPQHF

j_call: TRBJ2-7
v_call: TRBV9
clone_size: NA
d_call: NA
cdr3_nt: TGTGCCAGCAGCGCTGGACATTTTCTAGCCGAGCAGTACTTC
cdr3_aa: CASSAGHFLAEQYF

j_call: TRBJ1-3
v_call: TRBV27
clone_size: NA
d_call: NA
cdr3_nt: TGTGCCAGCATGGCGACCGCGGCTGGAAACACCATATATTTT
cdr3_aa: CASMATAAGNTIYF

j_call: TRBJ2-3
v_call: TRBV5-1
clone_size: NA
d_call: NA
cdr3_nt: TGCGCCAGCAGCTTGGGCGACCCCAGCACAGATACGCAGTATTTT
cdr3_aa: CASSLGDPSTDTQYF

j_call: TRBJ1-6
v_call: TRBV19
clone_size: once
d_call: NA
cdr3_nt: TGTGCCAGTAACGGACAGACGATCTATAATTCACCCCTCCACTTT
cdr3_aa: CASNGQTIYNSPLHF

j_call: TRBJ2-3
v_call: TRBV9
clone_size: NA
d_call: NA
cdr3_nt: TGTGCCAGCAGCGTTAGGATCACAGATACGCAGTATTTT
cdr3_aa: CASSVRITDTQYF

j_call: TRBJ2-7
v_call: TRBV2
clone_size: NA
d_call: TRBD1
cdr3_nt: TGTGCCAGCAGCCTAGGACAGGGGGCCTACGAGCAGTACTTC
cdr3_aa: CASSLGQGAYEQYF

j_call: TRBJ1-2
v_call: TRBV4-1
clone_size: NA
d_call: NA
cdr3_nt: TGCGCCAGCAGCCAAGATTCCTTTTTTTATGGCTACACCTTC
cdr3_aa: CASSQDSFFYGYTF

j_call: TRBJ1-1
v_call: TRBV18
clone_size: NA
d_call: NA
cdr3_nt: TGTGCCAGCTCACCTGGGCAGGACACTGAAGCTTTCTTT
cdr3_aa: CASSPGQDTEAFF

j_call: TRBJ2-7
v_call: TRBV7-2
clone_size: NA
d_call: NA
cdr3_nt: TGTGCCAGCAGCCAGGTCACAGGGCCCTACGAGCAGTACTTC
cdr3_aa: CASSQVTGPYEQYF

j_call: TRBJ1-5
v_call: TRBV5-8
clone_size: NA
d_call: NA
cdr3_nt: TGTGCCAGCAGCTTCACTAGGGGGGTAGGCAATCAGCCCCAGCATTTT
cdr3_aa: CASSFTRGVGNQPQHF

j_call: TRBJ2-3
v_call: TRBV5-1
clone_size: NA
d_call: TRBD2
cdr3_nt: TGCGCCAGCAGCTTATCTAGCGGGAGTGGAGATACGCAGTATTTT
cdr3_aa: CASSLSSGSGDTQYF

j_call: TRBJ1-4
v_call: TRBV9
clone_size: once
d_call: NA
cdr3_nt: TGTGCCAGCAGCGGGGGCAGGAATATTGCAACTAATGAAAAACTGTTTTTT
cdr3_aa: CASSGGRNIATNEKLFF

j_call: TRBJ1-1
v_call: TRBV30
clone_size: NA
d_call: NA
cdr3_nt: TGTGCCTGGAGTGGCCTAGGGGCGGACACTGAAGCTTTCTTT
cdr3_aa: CAWSGLGADTEAFF

j_call: TRBJ2-5
v_call: TRBV2
clone_size: NA
d_call: NA
cdr3_nt: TGTGCCAGCACAGGCCGCGGGTGGGAGACCCAGTACTTC
cdr3_aa: CASTGRGWETQYF

j_call: TRBJ1-5
v_call: TRBV5-5
clone_size: NA
d_call: TRBD1
cdr3_nt: TGTGCCAGCAGTCAGGGACAGGGAGTTCAGCCCCAGCATTTT
cdr3_aa: CASSQGQGVQPQHF

j_call: TRBJ1-2
v_call: TRBV6-1
clone_size: NA
d_call: TRBD1
cdr3_nt: TGTGCCAGCAGTGAAGGGACAGGGCGTCCCTATGGCTACACCTTC
cdr3_aa: CASSEGTGRPYGYTF

j_call: TRBJ2-1
v_call: TRBV2
clone_size: NA
d_call: TRBD2
cdr3_nt: TGTGCCAGCAGTGAAGGGCTCCCGGGAGGCAATGAGCAGTTCTTC
cdr3_aa: CASSEGLPGGNEQFF

j_call: TRBJ2-2
v_call: TRBV6-5
clone_size: NA
d_call: NA
cdr3_nt: TGTGCCAGCAGGGCGTTGGGGGGCCCGGCCGGGGAGCTGTTTTTT
cdr3_aa: CASRALGGPAGELFF

j_call: TRBJ2-7
v_call: TRBV10-3
clone_size: NA
d_call: TRBD1
cdr3_nt: TGTGCCATCAGTGAGTGGCGGGGCAGGGGGCCCTACGAGCAGTACTTC
cdr3_aa: CAISEWRGRGPYEQYF

j_call: TRBJ2-7
v_call: TRBV6-1
clone_size: few
d_call: NA
cdr3_nt: TGTGCCAGTATCGAGGGCGGCGGAGCGTACTTC
cdr3_aa: CASIEGGGAYF

j_call: TRBJ2-1
v_call: TRBV5-4
clone_size: NA
d_call: TRBD1
cdr3_nt: TGTGCCAGCAGCGTCTCCGGGACAGACAATGAGCAGTTCTTC
cdr3_aa: CASSVSGTDNEQFF

j_call: TRBJ1-6
v_call: TRBV10-3
clone_size: NA
d_call: TRBD1
cdr3_nt: TGTGCCATCAGTGAGTCTACCGGGACAGGGATGCCCCTCCACTTT
cdr3_aa: CAISESTGTGMPLHF

j_call: TRBJ1-5
v_call: TRBV25-1
clone_size: NA
d_call: TRBD1
cdr3_nt: TGTGCCACCTCGGGAGGGGGCGCGGATCAGCCCCAGCATTTT
cdr3_aa: CATSGGGADQPQHF

j_call: TRBJ1-1
v_call: TRBV20-1
clone_size: NA
d_call: NA
cdr3_nt: TGCAGTGCTATGGACACTGAAGCTTTCTTT
cdr3_aa: CSAMDTEAFF

j_call: TRBJ2-7
v_call: TRBV5-1
clone_size: NA
d_call: NA
cdr3_nt: TGCGCCAGCAGCCTAGATCAATACGAGCAGTACTTC
cdr3_aa: CASSLDQYEQYF

j_call: TRBJ1-1
v_call: TRBV7-7
clone_size: NA
d_call: NA
cdr3_nt: TGTGCTAGTAGTCGGCAGTTGAACACTGAAGCTTTCTTT
cdr3_aa: CASSRQLNTEAFF

j_call: TRBJ2-6
v_call: TRBV11-2
clone_size: NA
d_call: TRBD1
cdr3_nt: TGTGCCAGCAGCCCCGGGACAGGGAAAACTACTGGGGCCAACGTCCTGACTTTC
cdr3_aa: CASSPGTGKTTGANVLTF

j_call: TRBJ1-3
v_call: TRBV7-5
clone_size: NA
d_call: NA
cdr3_nt: TGTGTCAGAAGCTTACCAAACGGTGGTGGGGCGAAGGGAAACACCATATATTTT
cdr3_aa: CVRSLPNGGGAKGNTIYF

j_call: TRBJ1-2
v_call: TRBV28
clone_size: NA
d_call: NA
cdr3_nt: TGTGCCAGCAGGGCTTGGGACATAGATGGCTACACCTTC
cdr3_aa: CASRAWDIDGYTF

j_call: TRBJ2-7
v_call: TRBV6-1
clone_size: once
d_call: NA
cdr3_nt: TGTGCCAGCAGTGAAGCTCGGACCGCCCCCTACGAGCAGTACTTC
cdr3_aa: CASSEARTAPYEQYF

j_call: TRBJ1-5
v_call: TRBV6-5
clone_size: NA
d_call: TRBD1
cdr3_nt: TGTGCCAGCACCCGGACAGGGGGTCGTCAGCCCCAGCATTTT
cdr3_aa: CASTRTGGRQPQHF